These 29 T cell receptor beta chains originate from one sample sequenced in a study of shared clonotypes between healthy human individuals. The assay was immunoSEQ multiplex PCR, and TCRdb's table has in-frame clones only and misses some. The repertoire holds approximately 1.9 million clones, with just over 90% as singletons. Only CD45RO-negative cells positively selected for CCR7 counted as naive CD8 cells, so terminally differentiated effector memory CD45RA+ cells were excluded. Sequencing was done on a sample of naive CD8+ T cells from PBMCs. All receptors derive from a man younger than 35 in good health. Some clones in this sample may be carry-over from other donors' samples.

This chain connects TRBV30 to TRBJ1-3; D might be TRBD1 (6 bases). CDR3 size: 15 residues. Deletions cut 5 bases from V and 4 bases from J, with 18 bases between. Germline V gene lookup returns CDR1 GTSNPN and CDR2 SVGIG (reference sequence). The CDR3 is CAWRTHRALGNTIYF. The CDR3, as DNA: TGTGCCTGGCGTACCCACAGGGCATTGGGAAACACCATATATTTT.

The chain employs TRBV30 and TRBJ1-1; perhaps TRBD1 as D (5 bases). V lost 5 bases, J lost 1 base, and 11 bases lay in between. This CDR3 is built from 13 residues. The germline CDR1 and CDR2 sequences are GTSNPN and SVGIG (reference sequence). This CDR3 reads CAWEITGNTEAFF. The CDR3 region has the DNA TGTGCCTGGGAAATAACAGGGAACACTGAAGCTTTCTTT. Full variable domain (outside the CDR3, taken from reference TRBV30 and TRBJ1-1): SQTIHQWPATLVQPVGSPLSLECTVEGTSNPNLYWYRQAAGRGLQLLFYSVGIGQISSEVPQNLSASRPQDRQFILSSKKLLLSDSGFYLCAWEITGNTEAFFGQGTRLTVV.

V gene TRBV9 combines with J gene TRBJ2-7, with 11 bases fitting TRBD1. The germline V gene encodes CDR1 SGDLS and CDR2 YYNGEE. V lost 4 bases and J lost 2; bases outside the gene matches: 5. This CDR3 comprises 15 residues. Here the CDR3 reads CASSPGQGATYEQYF. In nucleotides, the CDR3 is TGTGCCAGCAGCCCCGGACAGGGGGCGACCTACGAGCAGTACTTC.

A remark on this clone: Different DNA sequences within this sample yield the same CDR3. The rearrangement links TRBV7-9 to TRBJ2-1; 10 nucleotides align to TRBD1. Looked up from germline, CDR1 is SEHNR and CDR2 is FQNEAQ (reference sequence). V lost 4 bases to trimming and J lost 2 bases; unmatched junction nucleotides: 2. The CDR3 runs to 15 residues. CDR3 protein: CASSSGQGAYNEQFF. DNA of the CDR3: TGTGCCAGCAGCTCCGGACAGGGGGCCTACAATGAGCAGTTCTTC.

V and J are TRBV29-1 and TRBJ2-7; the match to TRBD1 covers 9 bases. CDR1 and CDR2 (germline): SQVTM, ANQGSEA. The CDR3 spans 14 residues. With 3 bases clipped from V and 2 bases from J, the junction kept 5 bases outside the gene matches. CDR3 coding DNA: TGCAGCGTTGAGACCGGGACAGGGCCCTACGAGCAGTACTTC. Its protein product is CSVETGTGPYEQYF.

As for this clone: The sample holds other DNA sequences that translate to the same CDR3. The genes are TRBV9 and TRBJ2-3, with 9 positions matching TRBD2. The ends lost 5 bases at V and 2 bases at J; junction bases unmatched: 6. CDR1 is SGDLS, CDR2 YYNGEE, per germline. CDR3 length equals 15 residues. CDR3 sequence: CASSGGLADTDTQYF. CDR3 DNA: TGTGCCAGCAGTGGGGGACTAGCAGACACAGATACGCAGTATTTT.

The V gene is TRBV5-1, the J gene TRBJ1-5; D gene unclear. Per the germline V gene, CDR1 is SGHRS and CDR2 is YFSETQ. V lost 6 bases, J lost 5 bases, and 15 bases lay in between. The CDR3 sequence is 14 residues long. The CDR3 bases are TGCGCCAGCACCCCCCCTCGGAGGGATCAGCCCCAGCATTTT. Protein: CASTPPRRDQPQHF.

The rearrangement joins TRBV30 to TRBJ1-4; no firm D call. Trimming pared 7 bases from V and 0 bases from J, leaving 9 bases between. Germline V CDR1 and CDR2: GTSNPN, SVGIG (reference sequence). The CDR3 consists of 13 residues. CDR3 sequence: CASRGATNEKLFF. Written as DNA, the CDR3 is TGTGCCTCCCGGGGAGCAACTAATGAAAAACTGTTTTTT.

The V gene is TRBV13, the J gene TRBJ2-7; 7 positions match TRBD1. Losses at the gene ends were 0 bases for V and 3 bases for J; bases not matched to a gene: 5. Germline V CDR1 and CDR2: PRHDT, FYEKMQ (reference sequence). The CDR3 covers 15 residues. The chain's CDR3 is CASSLGTGVLYEQYF. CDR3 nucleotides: TGTGCCAGCAGCTTAGGAACAGGGGTCCTCTACGAGCAGTACTTC.

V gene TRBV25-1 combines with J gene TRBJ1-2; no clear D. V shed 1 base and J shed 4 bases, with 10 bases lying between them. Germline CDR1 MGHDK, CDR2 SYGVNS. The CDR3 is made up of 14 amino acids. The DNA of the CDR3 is TGTGCCAGCAGTGAATCGTGGACGGCCTATGGCTACACCTTC. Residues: CASSESWTAYGYTF.

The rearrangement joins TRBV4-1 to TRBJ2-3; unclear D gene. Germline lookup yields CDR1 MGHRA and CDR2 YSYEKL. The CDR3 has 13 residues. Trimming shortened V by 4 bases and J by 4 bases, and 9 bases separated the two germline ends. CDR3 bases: TGCGCCAGCAGCCTCAAAGGTTCAGATACGCAGTATTTT. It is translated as CASSLKGSDTQYF.

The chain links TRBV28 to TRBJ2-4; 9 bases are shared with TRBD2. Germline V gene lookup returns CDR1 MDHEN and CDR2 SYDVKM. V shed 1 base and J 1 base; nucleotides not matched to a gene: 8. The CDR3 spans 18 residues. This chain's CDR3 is CASSLFALAGSAKNIQYF. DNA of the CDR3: TGTGCCAGCAGTTTATTTGCCCTAGCGGGATCGGCCAAAAACATTCAGTACTTC.

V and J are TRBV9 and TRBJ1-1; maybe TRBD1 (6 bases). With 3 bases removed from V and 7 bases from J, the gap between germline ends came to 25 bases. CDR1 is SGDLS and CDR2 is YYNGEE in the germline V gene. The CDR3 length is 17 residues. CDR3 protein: CASSASFSGGAQVEAFF. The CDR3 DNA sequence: TGTGCCAGCAGCGCTTCGTTCTCGGGGGGGGCACAGGTTGAAGCTTTCTTT.

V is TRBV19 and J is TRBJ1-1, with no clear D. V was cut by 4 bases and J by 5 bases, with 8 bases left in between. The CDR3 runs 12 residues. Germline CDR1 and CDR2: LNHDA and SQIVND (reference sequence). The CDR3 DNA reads TGTGCCAGTAGTACCCCGAAAACTGAAGCTTTCTTT. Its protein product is CASSTPKTEAFF.

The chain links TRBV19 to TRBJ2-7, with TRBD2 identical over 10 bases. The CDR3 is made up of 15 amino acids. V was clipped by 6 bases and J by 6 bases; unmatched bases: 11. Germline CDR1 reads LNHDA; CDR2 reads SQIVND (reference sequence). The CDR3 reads CASRLVGASGSEQYF. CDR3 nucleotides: TGTGCCAGTAGGCTAGTGGGGGCTAGCGGGAGCGAGCAGTACTTC.

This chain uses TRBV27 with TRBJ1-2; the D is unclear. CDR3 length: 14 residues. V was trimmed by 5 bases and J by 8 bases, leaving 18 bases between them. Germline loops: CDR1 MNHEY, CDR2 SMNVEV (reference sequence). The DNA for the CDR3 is TGTGCCAGCAGTCTTAGCGCAGGCCTCGGGGGCTACACCTTC. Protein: CASSLSAGLGGYTF.

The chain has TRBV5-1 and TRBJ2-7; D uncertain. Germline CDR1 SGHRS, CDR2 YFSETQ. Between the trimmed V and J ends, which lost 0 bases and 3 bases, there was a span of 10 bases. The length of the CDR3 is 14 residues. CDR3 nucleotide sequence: TGCGCCAGCAGCTTGGAAGTAGGTGACTACGAGCAGTACTTC. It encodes CASSLEVGDYEQYF.

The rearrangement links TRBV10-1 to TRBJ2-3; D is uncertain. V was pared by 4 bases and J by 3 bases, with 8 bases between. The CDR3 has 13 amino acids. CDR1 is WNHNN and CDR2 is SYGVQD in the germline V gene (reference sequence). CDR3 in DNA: TGCGCCAGCAGTGGACCGAAGACAGATACGCAGTATTTT. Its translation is CASSGPKTDTQYF.

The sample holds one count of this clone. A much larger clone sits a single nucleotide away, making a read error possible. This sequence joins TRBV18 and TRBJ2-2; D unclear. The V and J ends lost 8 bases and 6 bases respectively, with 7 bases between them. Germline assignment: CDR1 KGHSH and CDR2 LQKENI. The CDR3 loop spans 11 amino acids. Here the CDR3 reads CASTLSGELFF. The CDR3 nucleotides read TGTGCCAGCACCTTATCCGGGGAGCTGTTTTTT.

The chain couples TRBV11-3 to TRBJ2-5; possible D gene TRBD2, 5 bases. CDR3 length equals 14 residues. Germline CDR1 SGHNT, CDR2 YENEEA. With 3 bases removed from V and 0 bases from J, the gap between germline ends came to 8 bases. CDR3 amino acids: CASSFGSDQETQYF. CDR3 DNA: TGTGCCAGCAGCTTTGGTAGCGACCAAGAGACCCAGTACTTC.

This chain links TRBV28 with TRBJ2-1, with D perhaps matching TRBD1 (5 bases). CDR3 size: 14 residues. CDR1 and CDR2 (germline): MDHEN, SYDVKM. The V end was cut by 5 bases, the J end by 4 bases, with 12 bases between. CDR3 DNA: TGTGCCAGCAGTCACTTCAGGGTATACAATGAGCAGTTCTTC. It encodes CASSHFRVYNEQFF.

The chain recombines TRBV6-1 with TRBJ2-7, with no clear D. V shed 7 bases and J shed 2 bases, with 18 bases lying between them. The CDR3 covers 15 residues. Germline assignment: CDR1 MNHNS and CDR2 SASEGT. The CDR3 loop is CASTPWSKTPYEQYF. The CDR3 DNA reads TGTGCCAGCACCCCTTGGAGCAAAACTCCCTACGAGCAGTACTTC.

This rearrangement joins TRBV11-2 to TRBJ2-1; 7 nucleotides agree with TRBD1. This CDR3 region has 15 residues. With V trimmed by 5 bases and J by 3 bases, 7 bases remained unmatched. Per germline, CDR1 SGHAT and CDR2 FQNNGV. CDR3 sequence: CASSPWDRLYNEQFF. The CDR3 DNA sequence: TGTGCCAGCAGCCCCTGGGACAGACTCTACAATGAGCAGTTCTTC. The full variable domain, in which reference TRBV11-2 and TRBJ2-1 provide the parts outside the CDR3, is EAGVAQSPRYKIIEKRQSVAFWCNPISGHATLYWYQQILGQGPKLLIQFQNNGVVDDSQLPKDRFSAERLKGVDSTLKIQPAKLEDSAVYLCASSPWDRLYNEQFFGPGTRLTVL.

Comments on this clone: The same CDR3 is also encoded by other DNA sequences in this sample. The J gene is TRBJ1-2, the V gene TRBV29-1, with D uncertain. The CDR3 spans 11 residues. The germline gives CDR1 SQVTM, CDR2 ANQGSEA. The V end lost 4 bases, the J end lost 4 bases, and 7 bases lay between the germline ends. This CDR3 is CSVVGTYGYTF. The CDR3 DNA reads TGCAGCGTTGTGGGCACCTATGGCTACACCTTC.

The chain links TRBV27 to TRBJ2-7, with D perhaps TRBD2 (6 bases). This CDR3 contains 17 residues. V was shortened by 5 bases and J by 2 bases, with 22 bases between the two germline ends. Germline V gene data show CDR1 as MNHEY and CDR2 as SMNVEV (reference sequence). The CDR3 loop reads CASSPARDFISPYEQYF. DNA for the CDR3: TGTGCCAGCAGTCCCGCCCGGGACTTCATCAGCCCCTACGAGCAGTACTTC.

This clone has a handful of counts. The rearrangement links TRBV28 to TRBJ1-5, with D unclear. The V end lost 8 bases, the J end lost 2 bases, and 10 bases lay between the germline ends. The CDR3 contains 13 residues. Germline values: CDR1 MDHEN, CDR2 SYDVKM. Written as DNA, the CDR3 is TGTGCCAGCGGGCCGGGCGGCAATCAGCCCCAGCATTTT. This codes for CASGPGGNQPQHF. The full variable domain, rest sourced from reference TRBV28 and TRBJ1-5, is DVKVTQSSRYLVKRTGEKVFLECVQDMDHENMFWYRQDPGLGLRLIYFSYDVKMKEKGDIPEGYSVSREKKERFSLILESASTNQTSMYLCASGPGGNQPQHFGDGTRLSIL.

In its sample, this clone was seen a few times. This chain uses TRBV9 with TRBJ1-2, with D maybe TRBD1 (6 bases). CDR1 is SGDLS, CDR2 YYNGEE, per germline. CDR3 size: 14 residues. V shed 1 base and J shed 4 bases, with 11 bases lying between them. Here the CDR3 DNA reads TGTGCCAGCAGCGTAAAGGACAGCCTCTATGGCTACACCTTC. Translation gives CASSVKDSLYGYTF. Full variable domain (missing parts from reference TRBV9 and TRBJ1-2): DSGVTQTPKHLITATGQRVTLRCSPRSGDLSVYWYQQSLDQGLQFLIQYYNGEERAKGNILERFSAQQFPDLHSELNLSSLELGDSALYFCASSVKDSLYGYTFGSGTRLTVV.

CDR3 sequence: CASSGGRGSGNTIYF. The CDR3 DNA is TGTGCCAGCAGTGGGGGCAGGGGTTCGGGAAACACCATATATTTT. The chain combines TRBV6-1 with TRBJ1-3; the D gene is possibly TRBD1 (6 bases). The V gene lost 4 bases and the J gene lost 4 bases, with 14 bases spanning the gap. The CDR3 length is 15 residues. Germline V gene lookup returns CDR1 MNHNS and CDR2 SASEGT.

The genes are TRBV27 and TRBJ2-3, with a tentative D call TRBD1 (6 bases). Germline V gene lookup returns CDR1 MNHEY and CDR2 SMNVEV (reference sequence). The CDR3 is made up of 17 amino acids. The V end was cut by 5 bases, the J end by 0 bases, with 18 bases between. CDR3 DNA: TGTGCCAGCAGTATCCTACAGGGTCCCCTTAGCACAGATACGCAGTATTTT. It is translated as CASSILQGPLSTDTQYF.